This T cell receptor beta chain was documented in a study of blood T cell repertoires in COVID-19. Whole-study context: Italy, Spain and the United States were the sources of the convalescent and acute COVID-19 samples. Sample material is recorded as cDNA or gDNA derived from T cells, B-cell-depleted T cells, or PBMCs.

The table came from immunoSEQ multiplex PCR; TCRdb's copy has only in-frame clones and leaves some out. The sample carries 200,000 to 300,000 clones, approximately 82% recorded once. The sample holds one count of this clone. The CDR3 runs 11 residues. With 4 bases removed from V and 5 bases from J, the gap between germline ends came to 3 bases. Germline lookup yields CDR1 WSHSY and CDR2 SAAADI. This clonotype was obtained from a man aged 35 to 55 who had recovered from COVID-19. The chain employs TRBV10-2 and TRBJ2-1; D is ambiguous. What was sequenced was peripheral blood. CDR3 sequence reads: CASSADNEQFF. DNA for the CDR3: TGCGCCAGCAGTGCCGACAATGAGCAGTTCTTC.